Listed below are T cell receptor beta chains from one sample, sequenced in a study of blood T cells in healthy people across ages. Via MiXCR, TCRdb re-called the 5' RACE reads, giving one row per CDR3 protein. The table shows 800,000 to 900,000 distinct CDR3 sequences, with around 68% occurring only once. Specimen: blood. These receptors were obtained from a man aged 25 to 40 in good health. CDR3s include the opening cysteine and the closing phenylalanine or tryptophan. Fields, in order: CDR3 DNA, CDR3 protein, J gene, V gene, CDR3 length, D gene, clone size. The D gene is left open where the match is weak. Clone size is shown for a subset of rows, as once, few, many or a class of expanded clone.

DNA: TGCAGTGCCACGGACTTCCCCGGGACAGATACGCAGTATTTT
CDR3: CSATDFPGTDTQYF
J: TRBJ2-3
V: TRBV20-1
length: 14
D: -
size: once

DNA: TGCGCCAGCAGCCAAAAGGAGACAGGGGTTAATTCACCCCTCCACTTT
CDR3: CASSQKETGVNSPLHF
J: TRBJ1-6
V: TRBV4-3
length: 16
D: TRBD1
size: -

DNA: TGCAGTGGGGGTAGCGGGGGCACAGATACGCAGTATTTT
CDR3: CSGGSGGTDTQYF
J: TRBJ2-3
V: TRBV20-1
length: 13
D: TRBD2
size: -

DNA: TGTGCCAGCAGTTTAGGGTCGGGGGGCCCCTACGAGCAGTACTTC
CDR3: CASSLGSGGPYEQYF
J: TRBJ2-7
V: TRBV27
length: 15
D: -
size: few

DNA: TGTGCCAGCAGTCCAAGGGCGGACAGAAGTAATTCACCCCTCCACTTT
CDR3: CASSPRADRSNSPLHF
J: TRBJ1-6
V: TRBV27
length: 16
D: -
size: -

DNA: TGTGCCAGCAGCTTAGAGATCGGACAGGGGGCAAGAGGGGCCAACGTCCTGACTTTC
CDR3: CASSLEIGQGARGANVLTF
J: TRBJ2-6
V: TRBV7-6
length: 19
D: TRBD1
size: -

DNA: TGCGCCAGCAGCTTGGGTCGGCTGACACAAGAGACCCAGTACTTC
CDR3: CASSLGRLTQETQYF
J: TRBJ2-5
V: TRBV5-1
length: 15
D: -
size: -

DNA: TGCGCCAGCAGCCAGTATACGGGACAGGGTGAAGCTTTCTTT
CDR3: CASSQYTGQGEAFF
J: TRBJ1-1
V: TRBV4-3
length: 14
D: TRBD1
size: once

DNA: TGCAGTGCTAGAGATCCGTTAGGATTTCTTGATACGCAGTATTTT
CDR3: CSARDPLGFLDTQYF
J: TRBJ2-3
V: TRBV20-1
length: 15
D: -
size: -

DNA: TGCAGTGCTAGTCGGAGGGTGGGGTACAGTGAGCAGTTCTTC
CDR3: CSASRRVGYSEQFF
J: TRBJ2-1
V: TRBV20-1
length: 14
D: -
size: once

DNA: TGTGCCAGCAGTTTATATACAGGCAATCAGCCCCAGCATTTT
CDR3: CASSLYTGNQPQHF
J: TRBJ1-5
V: TRBV27
length: 14
D: -
size: -

DNA: TGCGCCCGCAGCTTAAAGCGGGGAGGCACCGGGGAGCTGTTTTTT
CDR3: CARSLKRGGTGELFF
J: TRBJ2-2
V: TRBV10-2
length: 15
D: TRBD2
size: -

DNA: TGTGCCAGCAGTTTGACAGGGGGCCCCACGGGGTTAGAGACCCAGTACTTC
CDR3: CASSLTGGPTGLETQYF
J: TRBJ2-5
V: TRBV12-3/TRBV12-4
length: 17
D: TRBD1
size: few

DNA: TGTGCCAGCAGCTTCGGGTCTAGCGGGGGGGCCGCTGGTGCAGATACGCAGTATTTT
CDR3: CASSFGSSGGAAGADTQYF
J: TRBJ2-3
V: TRBV7-2
length: 19
D: TRBD2
size: -

DNA: TGCAGTGCTAGAGATGCGGGGACAGGGTCAGGAGAGACCCAGTACTTC
CDR3: CSARDAGTGSGETQYF
J: TRBJ2-5
V: TRBV20-1
length: 16
D: TRBD1
size: few

DNA: TGTGCCAGCAGTTACTCGCGGGGGGGCCCCACCGGGGAGCTGTTTTTT
CDR3: CASSYSRGGPTGELFF
J: TRBJ2-2
V: TRBV6-2/TRBV6-3
length: 16
D: TRBD2
size: -

DNA: TGTGCCAGCAGCCAAGATAGGGAACTCCCGGAGCAGTACTTC
CDR3: CASSQDRELPEQYF
J: TRBJ2-5
V: TRBV3-1
length: 14
D: -
size: -

DNA: TGCAGCGTAAGACAGGGTCCCTACGAGCAGTACTTC
CDR3: CSVRQGPYEQYF
J: TRBJ2-7
V: TRBV29-1
length: 12
D: TRBD1
size: few

DNA: TGTGCCAGCAGCCAGGCGGGCGAGTTCACTCCTGCTTTCTTT
CDR3: CASSQAGEFTPAFF
J: TRBJ1-1
V: TRBV14
length: 14
D: -
size: -

DNA: TGTGCCAGCAGCCAAGCCGGGGCTGTTGACTATGGCTACACCTTC
CDR3: CASSQAGAVDYGYTF
J: TRBJ1-2
V: TRBV4-2
length: 15
D: -
size: -

DNA: TGTGCCAGGCACAGGGCTTACGAGCAGTACTTC
CDR3: CARHRAYEQYF
J: TRBJ2-7
V: TRBV7-3
length: 11
D: -
size: -

DNA: TGTGCCAGCAGCGTAACGACAGGTCAGCCCCAGCATTTT
CDR3: CASSVTTGQPQHF
J: TRBJ1-5
V: TRBV9
length: 13
D: -
size: few

DNA: TGTGCCAGCAGCTTGGTATACCAGGGACGTTACAATGAGCAGTTCTTC
CDR3: CASSLVYQGRYNEQFF
J: TRBJ2-1
V: TRBV5-6
length: 16
D: -
size: -

DNA: TGTGCCATCAGTGAGGGGAACGGAATCTATGGCTACACCTTC
CDR3: CAISEGNGIYGYTF
J: TRBJ1-2
V: TRBV10-3
length: 14
D: -
size: -